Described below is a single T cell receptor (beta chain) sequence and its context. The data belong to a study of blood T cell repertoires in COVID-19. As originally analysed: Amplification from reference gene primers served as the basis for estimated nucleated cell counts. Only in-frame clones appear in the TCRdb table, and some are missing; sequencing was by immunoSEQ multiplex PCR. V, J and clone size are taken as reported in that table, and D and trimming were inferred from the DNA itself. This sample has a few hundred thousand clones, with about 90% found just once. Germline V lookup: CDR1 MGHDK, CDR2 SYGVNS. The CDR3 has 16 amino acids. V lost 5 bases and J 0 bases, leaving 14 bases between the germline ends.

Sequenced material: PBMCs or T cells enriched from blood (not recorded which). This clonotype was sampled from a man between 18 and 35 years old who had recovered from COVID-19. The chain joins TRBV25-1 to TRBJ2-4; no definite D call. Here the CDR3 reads CASSSSGHLAKNIQYF. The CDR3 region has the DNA TGTGCCAGCAGTAGCTCGGGTCACCTAGCCAAAAACATTCAGTACTTC.